This T cell receptor beta chain stems from a study of T cells after yellow fever vaccination (dated by TCRdb to the late 2010s). About the investigation overall: The SMART-Seq v4 Ultra Low Input RNA kit was used to prepare libraries from fractions with low cell numbers. To follow T-cell clones before and after both primary and booster YFV17D yellow fever vaccination, bulk TCR alpha and beta repertoires underwent longitudinal sequencing. The cohort comprised two healthy male donors, one aged 18 to 30 and one aged 30 to 40 years. Blood was collected at multiple timepoints before and after primary and secondary immunization, and bulk PBMC replicates and cell subsets were isolated. On the study overall, not on this receptor specifically: A small fraction of clonotypes showed up in both the CD4 and CD8 compartments, probably as a result of convergent recombination. The secondary T-cell response was weaker than the primary response but faster, peaking on day 5 instead of day 15. Only two donors were included in the study, so the extent to which the findings can be generalized is limited. After the booster, most of the clones that had expanded following primary vaccination were detected again (96% of CD4 and around 90% of CD8), which suggests that memory was broadly maintained. FACS-sorted repertoires could contain abundant contaminating clonotypes from the bulk population, so computational filtering was required.

From the germline V gene, CDR1 is SQVTM and CDR2 is ANQGSEA. After removal of 6 bases from V and 7 bases from J, the junction retains 5 bases not matched to a gene. Measured from the cysteine to the phenylalanine, the CDR3 is 13 residues long. Just CDR3 DNA is preserved here, 39 bases in frame from base 1. Sequencing was performed on an Illumina NovaSeq 6000. Synthesis of TCR cDNA relied on 5'RACE template switching, a step that introduced a universal primer site along with unique molecular identifiers. Priming of cDNA synthesis was performed from both the TCR alpha and TCR beta constant segments. Two PCR steps were used to amplify libraries, with sample barcodes and sequencing adapters being added in the second step. Sequencing of libraries was performed on Illumina HiSeq 2500 (2x100 bp) or NovaSeq (2x150 bp). The authors' analysis ran thus. Demultiplexing of reads and collapsing into UMI consensus sequences were performed with MIGEC, and V(D)J alignment was carried out with MiXCR. Vaccine-responding clonotypes were defined with edgeR using replicate PBMC samples, requiring FDR below 0.01 and a log2 fold change above 5 up to day 15. Each bulk clonotype was labeled CD4 or CD8 based on which sequenced repertoire, CD4 or CD8, contained the clonotype at higher abundance. TCRdb reprocessed the public reads (quality trimming at Q25 with fastp, clone calling with MiXCR) and kept in-frame beta chains. CDR3 protein duplicates are merged, each entry listing the most common genes and DNA. The V and J calls were determined by TCRdb, not by the authors. The sample records some 300,000 distinct CDR3 sequences, about 10% of which are singletons. The ten largest clones add up to around 3.2% of the sample.

This clonotype came up a few times. Its recognized antigen is unknown. No much larger clonotype is one base removed from it; base qualities were not supplied. Sample treatment or condition, as interpreted from the label and publication: live attenuated yellow fever vaccine strain. A standard Ficoll-Paque protocol was used to isolate PBMCs from peripheral blood. Dynabeads CD4 and CD8 positive selection kits were used to isolate CD4 and CD8 T-cell fractions. TriZol was used to extract RNA from bulk PBMCs, from CD4 and CD8 fractions, and from dextramer-positive and dextramer-negative fractions. The sample consisted of CD4+ T cells sorted from PBMCs, taken 45 days after the yellow fever booster vaccination. The TCR was taken from a man aged 18 to 29 who received the YFV17D yellow fever vaccine. The chain was built from TRBV29-1 and TRBJ1-6; TRBD1 fits 8 bases in the junction. The CDR3 amino acid sequence is: CSVRTGWNSPLHF. The nucleotides are TGCAGCGTCAGGACAGGGTGGAATTCACCCCTCCACTTT.